What follows are 9 T cell receptor beta chains derived from one specimen sequenced in a study of Tregs in tolerant kidney transplant recipients. Profiled with immunoSEQ multiplex PCR; TCRdb holds only in-frame clones, not every one. The sample lists under 95,000 clones; 80% to 95% were seen once. This specimen was Tregs from blood, taken before the transplant. The receptors shown here come from a human donor who received a combined kidney and bone marrow transplant.

The rearrangement uses TRBV4-1 and TRBJ2-3; D perhaps matches TRBD2 (5 bases). V gave up 0 bases and J gave up 0 bases, with 10 bases separating them. The CDR3 runs to 16 residues. Germline V gene lookup returns CDR1 MGHRA and CDR2 YSYEKL. The CDR3 protein is CASSQEAAFSTDTQYF. The CDR3 bases are TGCGCCAGCAGCCAAGAAGCGGCTTTTAGCACAGATACGCAGTATTTT.

J is TRBJ1-5 and V is TRBV19, with D possibly matching TRBD1 (5 bases). Per the germline V gene, CDR1 is LNHDA and CDR2 is SQIVND (reference sequence). Trimming stripped 4 bases from V and 5 bases from J, with 9 bases between. There are 13 residues in the CDR3. The chain's CDR3 is CASSRARDQPQHF. CDR3 DNA: TGTGCCAGTAGTAGGGCCAGGGATCAGCCCCAGCATTTT.

The gene calls are TRBV7-6 and TRBJ2-7; D is uncertain. V was trimmed by 0 bases and J by 4 bases, leaving 7 bases between them. The CDR3 totals 13 residues. The germline CDR1 and CDR2 sequences are SGHVS and FNYEAQ. DNA of the CDR3: TGTGCCAGCAGCTTAGCCGACACTTACGAGCAGTACTTC. Its protein product is CASSLADTYEQYF.

The V and J genes are TRBV9 and TRBJ2-1, with 8 bases lining up with TRBD2. This CDR3 is built from 15 residues. The V segment lost 0 bases and the J segment 8 bases; nucleotides outside the gene matches: 7. Germline V gene data show CDR1 as SGDLS and CDR2 as YYNGEE. The chain's CDR3 is CASSVEVAGFYEQFF. In DNA form, the CDR3 reads TGTGCCAGCAGCGTAGAGGTAGCGGGATTCTATGAGCAGTTCTTC.

CDR3 in amino acids: CAITGTTGDEQYF. CDR3 sequence (DNA): TGTGCCATTACCGGGACGACGGGAGACGAGCAGTACTTC. The genes are TRBV10-3 and TRBJ2-5; possible D gene TRBD2, 6 bases. Matching the DNA end better, TRBJ2-7 makes the J call doubtful. The CDR3 totals 13 residues. The V gene's germline CDR1 is ENHRY and CDR2 SYGVKD.

Notes on this clone: The junction shows a germline mismatch at one end, possibly a read error. The J gene is TRBJ1-5, the V gene TRBV6-1; D is unclear. The CDR3 length is 12 residues. Germline V CDR1 and CDR2: MNHNS, SASEGT. This chain's CDR3 is CASSEGFQSQHF. CDR3 bases: TGTGCCAGCAGTGAAGGGTTTCAGTCCCAGCATTTT.

The chain uses TRBV6-5 and TRBJ1-2, with 8 bases that match TRBD1. Trimming cost V 6 bases and J 8 bases; bases outside gene matches: 14. This CDR3 has 15 amino acids. CDR1 and CDR2 from the germline V gene are MNHEY and SVGAGI. CDR3 bases: TGTGCCAGCAGGCCCGCTGACAGGGGTCGAGGAGGCTACACCTTC. It codes for CASRPADRGRGGYTF.

This chain connects TRBV30 to TRBJ1-2; no firm D call. Germline V gives CDR1 GTSNPN, CDR2 SVGIG (reference sequence). Between the trimmed V and J ends, which lost 4 bases and 1 base, there was a span of 7 bases. This CDR3 has 12 amino acids. Written as DNA, the CDR3 is TGTGCCTGGACGGACGGTAACTATGGCTACACCTTC. Translated: CAWTDGNYGYTF. The variable domain in full, with the rest retrieved from reference TRBV30 and TRBJ1-2, is SQTIHQWPATLVQPVGSPLSLECTVEGTSNPNLYWYRQAAGRGLQLLFYSVGIGQISSEVPQNLSASRPQDRQFILSSKKLLLSDSGFYLCAWTDGNYGYTFGSGTRLTVV.

V usage is TRBV6-5 and J usage is TRBJ2-5; D remains ambiguous. CDR3 length equals 13 residues. Germline CDR1 MNHEY, CDR2 SVGAGI. V lost 2 bases and J 3 bases, leaving 7 bases between the germline ends. CDR3 DNA: TGTGCCAGCAGTTACAGATTAAAAGAGACCCAGTACTTC. It is translated as CASSYRLKETQYF.